One and the same sample provided the 13 T cell receptor beta chains below, sequenced in a study of shared clonotypes between healthy human individuals. Libraries were prepared by immunoSEQ multiplex PCR; TCRdb keeps only in-frame clonotypes and omits some of them. The sample holds over 2 million clones, about 95% seen once. The naive CD8 population came from CD45RO-negative cells selected for CCR7, without terminally differentiated effector memory CD45RA+ cells. Sequencing was performed on naive CD8+ T cells sorted from blood. The source of these receptors is a man in his late teens or twenties in good health.

In its sample, this clone was seen once. The chain uses TRBV10-3 and TRBJ2-7; possible D gene TRBD1, 5 bases. Between the trimmed V and J ends, which lost 3 bases and 1 base, there was a span of 10 bases. The CDR3 sequence is 14 residues long. Germline V gene sequence: CDR1 ENHRY, CDR2 SYGVKD. As DNA, the CDR3 is TGTGCCATCAGTGATGGGGCCAGTTCCTACGAGCAGTACTTC. This translates into CAISDGASSYEQYF.

This clone was found once. Other DNA sequences in this sample translate to the same CDR3. The rearrangement uses TRBV5-6 and TRBJ1-1; D is unresolved. The CDR3 totals 12 residues. Trimming shortened V by 4 bases and J by 4 bases, and 8 bases separated the two germline ends. Germline CDR1 is SGHDT and CDR2 is YYEEEE. This chain's CDR3 is CASSLVGTEAFF. DNA of the CDR3: TGTGCCAGCAGCCTCGTGGGCACTGAAGCTTTCTTT.

The chain couples TRBV29-1 to TRBJ1-2, with a tentative D call TRBD1 (5 bases). The CDR3 runs to 14 residues. Germline V CDR1 and CDR2: SQVTM, ANQGSEA. V lost 2 bases and J 0 bases, leaving 10 bases between the germline ends. In DNA form, the CDR3 reads TGCAGCGTTGAACCCCCAGGGACTAACTATGGCTACACCTTC. Translating gives CSVEPPGTNYGYTF.

The rearrangement uses TRBV18 and TRBJ1-5; D might be TRBD1 (5 bases). CDR3 size: 12 residues. With 9 bases removed from V and 7 bases from J, the gap between germline ends came to 13 bases. Germline V CDR1 and CDR2: KGHSH, LQKENI. CDR3 amino acids: CASGQRGQPQHF. Written as DNA, the CDR3 is TGTGCCAGTGGACAACGCGGGCAGCCCCAGCATTTT.

A word on this clone: The junction departs from the called germline gene at one end, perhaps through a read error. The chain carries TRBV7-7 and TRBJ2-7; a possible D gene is TRBD2 (6 bases). The CDR3 has 13 residues. Germline CDR1 reads SSHAT; CDR2 reads FNYEAQ (reference sequence). The CDR3 region is CASSPLGGYEQYF. The CDR3 coding sequence is TGTGCTAGCAGCCCTCTCGGGGGCTACGAGCAGTACTTC. The full variable domain, rest sourced from reference TRBV7-7 and TRBJ2-7, is GAGVSQSPRYKVTKRGQDVTLRCDPISSHATLYWYQQALGQGPEFLTYFNYEAQPDKSGLPSDRFSAERPEGSISTLTIQRTEQRDSAMYRCASSPLGGYEQYFGPGTRLTVT.

This clone has just one count. V usage is TRBV14 and J usage is TRBJ2-7; 9 bases are shared with TRBD1. Germline trimming cut 4 bases from V and 2 bases from J; bases unmatched to any gene: 3. The CDR3 extends over 14 amino acids. In germline, CDR1 is SGHDN, CDR2 FVKESK. CDR3 DNA: TGTGCCAGCAGCCCCGGGACAGGGCCCTACGAGCAGTACTTC. This encodes CASSPGTGPYEQYF.

V and J are TRBV9 and TRBJ1-1; the D gene is possibly TRBD1 (5 bases). Between the trimmed V and J ends, which lost 0 bases and 8 bases, there was a span of 14 bases. Looked up from germline, CDR1 is SGDLS and CDR2 is YYNGEE. The CDR3 is 14 residues long. For the CDR3, the DNA is TGTGCCAGCAGCGTAGGCGACGGGACTGGGGAAGCTTTCTTT. Protein sequence: CASSVGDGTGEAFF.

This clone was detected once. The chain couples TRBV5-4 to TRBJ1-2; 10 bases match TRBD1. Germline V gives CDR1 SGHNT, CDR2 YYREEE (reference sequence). CDR3 length: 15 amino acids. V shed 0 bases and J 5 bases; nucleotides not matched to a gene: 4. The DNA of the CDR3 is TGTGCCAGCAGCTTGGCCGGGACAGGGGCGTATGGCTACACCTTC. Its translation is CASSLAGTGAYGYTF.

In DNA form, the CDR3 reads TGTGCCAGCCGCTCAGCACAGGCCCCCTACGAGCAGTACTTC. Translation: CASRSAQAPYEQYF. V and J are TRBV5-8 and TRBJ2-7; D may be TRBD1 (5 bases). The CDR3 spans 14 residues. Germline V lookup: CDR1 SGHTS, CDR2 YDEGEE. The germline V and J ends were trimmed by 7 bases and 2 bases, with 16 bases remaining between them.

The V gene is TRBV9, the J gene TRBJ2-2, with 9 bases fitting TRBD1. Germline CDR1 and CDR2: SGDLS and YYNGEE. The CDR3 totals 16 residues. Trimming cost V 4 bases and J 3 bases; bases outside gene matches: 7. CDR3 sequence reads: CASSPRTGEDTGELFF. The CDR3 DNA reads TGTGCCAGCAGCCCCCGGACAGGGGAGGACACCGGGGAGCTGTTTTTT.

This rearrangement joins TRBV28 to TRBJ2-7; D gene ambiguous. The CDR3 contains 12 residues. Trimming left V 3 bases short and J 8 bases short, with 11 bases between. Looked up from germline, CDR1 is MDHEN and CDR2 is SYDVKM. As DNA, the CDR3 is TGTGCCAGCAGTTTCTTAGGGATTCAGCAGTACTTC. The encoded protein is CASSFLGIQQYF.

This clone was detected only a few times. The chain joins TRBV27 to TRBJ1-5; D may be TRBD1 (5 bases). The CDR3 sequence is 14 residues long. With 5 bases removed from V and 5 bases from J, the gap between germline ends came to 13 bases. CDR1 MNHEY and CDR2 SMNVEV come from the germline V gene (reference sequence). The CDR3 coding sequence is TGTGCCAGCAGTCCGACAGAATATCATCAGCCCCAGCATTTT. As protein: CASSPTEYHQPQHF.

This chain connects TRBV5-1 to TRBJ2-2; TRBD1 matches 8 bases. Germline-derived CDR1 and CDR2 are SGHRS and YFSETQ. The length of the CDR3 is 15 residues. Trimming removed 0 bases from V and 8 bases from J; junction bases left unmatched: 6. The CDR3 here is CASSLVQGAFGELFF. CDR3 bases: TGCGCCAGCAGCTTGGTGCAGGGGGCGTTTGGGGAGCTGTTTTTT.